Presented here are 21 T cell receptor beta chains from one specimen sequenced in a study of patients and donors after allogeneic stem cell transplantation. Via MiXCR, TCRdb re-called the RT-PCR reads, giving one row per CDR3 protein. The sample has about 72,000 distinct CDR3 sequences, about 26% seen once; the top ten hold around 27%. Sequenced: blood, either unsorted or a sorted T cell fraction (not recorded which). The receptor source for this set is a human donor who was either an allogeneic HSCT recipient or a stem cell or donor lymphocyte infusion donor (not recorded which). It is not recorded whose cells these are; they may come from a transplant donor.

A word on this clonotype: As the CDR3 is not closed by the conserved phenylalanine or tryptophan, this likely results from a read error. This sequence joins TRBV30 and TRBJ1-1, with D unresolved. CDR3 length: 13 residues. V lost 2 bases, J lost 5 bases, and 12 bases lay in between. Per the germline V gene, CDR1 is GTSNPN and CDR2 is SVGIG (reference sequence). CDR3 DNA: TGTGCCTGGAGTCCTTGGGAGGGAACTGAAGCTTTCTTG. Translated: CAWSPWEGTEAFL.

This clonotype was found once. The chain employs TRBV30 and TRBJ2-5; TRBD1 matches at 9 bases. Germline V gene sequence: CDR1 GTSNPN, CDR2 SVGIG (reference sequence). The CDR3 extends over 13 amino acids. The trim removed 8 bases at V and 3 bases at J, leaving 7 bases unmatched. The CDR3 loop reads CAHGTGSEETQYF. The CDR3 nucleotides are TGTGCCCACGGGACAGGGTCGGAAGAGACCCAGTACTTC.

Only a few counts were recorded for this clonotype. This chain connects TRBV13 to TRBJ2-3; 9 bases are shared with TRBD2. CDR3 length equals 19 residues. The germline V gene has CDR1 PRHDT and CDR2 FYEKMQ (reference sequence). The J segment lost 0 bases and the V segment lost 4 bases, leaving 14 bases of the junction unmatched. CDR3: CASSSTRLADVPSTDTQYF. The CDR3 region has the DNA TGTGCCAGCAGCTCTACGAGACTAGCGGACGTGCCTAGCACAGATACGCAGTATTTT.

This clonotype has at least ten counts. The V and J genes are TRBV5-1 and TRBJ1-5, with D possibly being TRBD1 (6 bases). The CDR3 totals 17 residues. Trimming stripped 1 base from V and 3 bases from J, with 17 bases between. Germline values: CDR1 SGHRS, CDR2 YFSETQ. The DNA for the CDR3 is TGCGCCAGCAGCTTGACCGAACTGGACAGACCCAATCAGCCCCAGCATTTT. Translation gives CASSLTELDRPNQPQHF. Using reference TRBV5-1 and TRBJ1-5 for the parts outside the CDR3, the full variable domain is KAGVTQTPRYLIKTRGQQVTLSCSPISGHRSVSWYQQTPGQGLQFLFEYFSETQRNKGNFPGRFSGRQFSNSRSEMNVSTLELGDSALYLCASSLTELDRPNQPQHFGDGTRLSIL.

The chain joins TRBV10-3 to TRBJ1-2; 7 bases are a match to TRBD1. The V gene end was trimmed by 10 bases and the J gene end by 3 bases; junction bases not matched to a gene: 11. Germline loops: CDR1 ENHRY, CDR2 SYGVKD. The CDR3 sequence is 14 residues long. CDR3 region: CATSDRALYYGYTF. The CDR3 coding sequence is TGTGCCACATCCGACAGGGCCCTCTACTATGGCTACACCTTC.

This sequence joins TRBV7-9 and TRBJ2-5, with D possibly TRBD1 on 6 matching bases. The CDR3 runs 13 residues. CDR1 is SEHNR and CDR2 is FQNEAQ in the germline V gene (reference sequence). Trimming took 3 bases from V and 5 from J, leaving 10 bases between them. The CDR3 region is CASSFTGLETQYF. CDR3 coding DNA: TGTGCCAGCAGCTTCACAGGGTTGGAGACCCAGTACTTC.

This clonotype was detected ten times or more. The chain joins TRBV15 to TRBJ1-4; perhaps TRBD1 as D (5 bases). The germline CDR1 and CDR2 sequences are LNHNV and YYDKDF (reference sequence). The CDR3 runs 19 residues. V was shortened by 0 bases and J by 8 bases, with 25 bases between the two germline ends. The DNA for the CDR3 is TGTGCCACCAGCAGAGATATTCGACGTCTAGGGGACGCACGGGAAAAACTGTTTTTT. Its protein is CATSRDIRRLGDAREKLFF. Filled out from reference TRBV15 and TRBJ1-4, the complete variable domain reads DAMVIQNPRYQVTQFGKPVTLSCSQTLNHNVMYWYQQKSSQAPKLLFHYYDKDFNNEADTPDNFQSRRPNTSFCFLDIRSPGLGDTAMYLCATSRDIRRLGDAREKLFFGSGTQLSVL.

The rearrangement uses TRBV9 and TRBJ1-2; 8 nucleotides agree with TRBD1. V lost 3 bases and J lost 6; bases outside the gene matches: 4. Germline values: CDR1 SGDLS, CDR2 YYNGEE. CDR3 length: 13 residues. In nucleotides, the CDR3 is TGTGCCAGCAGCGACGGGACAGGTCATGGCTACACCTTC. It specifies CASSDGTGHGYTF.

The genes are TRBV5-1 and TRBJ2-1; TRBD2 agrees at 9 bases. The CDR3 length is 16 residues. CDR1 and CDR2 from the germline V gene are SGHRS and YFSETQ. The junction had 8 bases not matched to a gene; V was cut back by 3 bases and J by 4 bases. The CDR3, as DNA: TGCGCCAGCAGCTCGCCGGGACTAGCTATGTACAATGAGCAGTTCTTC. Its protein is CASSSPGLAMYNEQFF.

CDR3 coding DNA: TGCGCCAGCAGCCAATTCCGGCTAAACAATGAGCAGTTCTTC. Its translation is CASSQFRLNNEQFF. The J gene is TRBJ2-1, the V gene TRBV4-1; no clear D gene. There are 14 residues in the CDR3. Trimming shortened V by 2 bases and J by 5 bases, and 10 bases separated the two germline ends. Germline CDR1 MGHRA, CDR2 YSYEKL.

CDR3 bases: TGTGCCATCAGTGAGATCGCAGAAAAGACCTACGAGCAGTACTTC. It is translated as CAISEIAEKTYEQYF. The rearrangement links TRBV10-3 to TRBJ2-7; D remains ambiguous. CDR3 size: 15 residues. V lost 2 bases and J lost 2, with 13 bases in between. Germline values: CDR1 ENHRY, CDR2 SYGVKD.

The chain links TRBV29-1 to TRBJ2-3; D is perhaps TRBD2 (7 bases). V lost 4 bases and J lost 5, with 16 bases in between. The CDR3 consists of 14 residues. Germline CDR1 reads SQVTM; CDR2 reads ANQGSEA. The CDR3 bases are TGCAGCGTTGCTGGGGGGGCGGCGGGAGATACGCAGTATTTT. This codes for CSVAGGAAGDTQYF.

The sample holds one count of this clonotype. CDR3 DNA sequence: TGTGCCAGCAGCCCTAGACTAGCGGGGGGGCCGAGTCCGCAGTATTTT. This codes for CASSPRLAGGPSPQYF. The chain is built from TRBV3-1 and TRBJ2-3, with 14 nucleotides matching TRBD2. Germline CDR1 and CDR2: LGHDT and YNNKEL (reference sequence). The CDR3 consists of 16 residues. V shed 4 bases, J shed 10 bases, and the junction held 10 bases outside the gene matches.

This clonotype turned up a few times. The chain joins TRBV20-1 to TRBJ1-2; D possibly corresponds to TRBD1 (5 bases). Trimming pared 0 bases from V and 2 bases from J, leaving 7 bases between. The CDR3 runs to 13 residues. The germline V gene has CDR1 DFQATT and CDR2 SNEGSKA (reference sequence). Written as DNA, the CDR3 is TGCAGTGCTAGAGATCGGACAAACTATGGCTACACCTTC. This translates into CSARDRTNYGYTF.

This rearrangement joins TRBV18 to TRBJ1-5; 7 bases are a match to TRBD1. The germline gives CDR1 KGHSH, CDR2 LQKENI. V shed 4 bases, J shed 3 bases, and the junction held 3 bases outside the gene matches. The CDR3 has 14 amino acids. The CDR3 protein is CASSQGTVNQPQHF. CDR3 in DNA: TGTGCCAGCTCACAAGGGACAGTCAATCAGCCCCAGCATTTT.

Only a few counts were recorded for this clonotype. The CDR3 nucleotides read TGTGCCAGCAGCTTAGTTAAGATGAGTCGGGCAGAAGAGACCCAGTACTTC. This encodes CASSLVKMSRAEETQYF. V is TRBV7-2 and J is TRBJ2-5; D is uncertain. CDR3 length: 17 residues. Germline-derived CDR1 and CDR2 are SGHTA and FQGNSA. The V and J ends lost 1 base and 3 bases respectively, with 18 bases between them.

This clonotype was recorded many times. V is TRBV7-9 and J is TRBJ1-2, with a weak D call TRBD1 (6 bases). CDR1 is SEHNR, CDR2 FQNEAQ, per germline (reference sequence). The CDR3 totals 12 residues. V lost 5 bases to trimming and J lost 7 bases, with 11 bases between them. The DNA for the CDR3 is TGTGCCAGCAGCCTACAGGGAGTTGGCTACACCTTC. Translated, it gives CASSLQGVGYTF.

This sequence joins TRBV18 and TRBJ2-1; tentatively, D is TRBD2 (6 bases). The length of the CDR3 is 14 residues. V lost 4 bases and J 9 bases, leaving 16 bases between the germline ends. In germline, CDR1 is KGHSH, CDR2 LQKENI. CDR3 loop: CASSLNPDYTEQFF. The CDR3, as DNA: TGTGCCAGCTCACTGAACCCGGACTATACTGAGCAGTTCTTC. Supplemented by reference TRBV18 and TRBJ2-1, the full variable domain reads NAGVMQNPRHLVRRRGQEARLRCSPMKGHSHVYWYRQLPEEGLKFMVYLQKENIIDESGMPKERFSAEFPKEGPSILRIQQVVRGDSAAYFCASSLNPDYTEQFFGPGTRLTVL.

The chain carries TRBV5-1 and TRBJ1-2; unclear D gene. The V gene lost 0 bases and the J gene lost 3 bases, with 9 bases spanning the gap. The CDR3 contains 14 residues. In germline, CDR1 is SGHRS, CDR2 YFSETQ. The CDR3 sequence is CASSLDQRDYGYTF. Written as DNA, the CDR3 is TGCGCCAGCAGCTTGGACCAGAGAGACTATGGCTACACCTTC.

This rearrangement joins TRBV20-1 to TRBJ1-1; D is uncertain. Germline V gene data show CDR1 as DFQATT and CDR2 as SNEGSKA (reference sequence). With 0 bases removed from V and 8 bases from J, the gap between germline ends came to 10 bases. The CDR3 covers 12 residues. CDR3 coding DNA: TGCAGTGCTAGAGATGGGTACGGCGAAGCTTTCTTT. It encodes CSARDGYGEAFF.

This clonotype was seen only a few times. The CDR3 coding sequence is TGTGCCAGCAGCCAACCTCTATTAGAACTCCGCTCTGGGGCCAACGTCCTGACTTTC. This translates into CASSQPLLELRSGANVLTF. The V call is TRBV3-1, the J call TRBJ2-6; no firm D call. The germline V gene has CDR1 LGHDT and CDR2 YNNKEL (reference sequence). The V and J ends lost 2 bases and 0 bases respectively, with 17 bases between them. The CDR3 spans 19 residues. Full variable domain (missing parts from reference TRBV3-1 and TRBJ2-6): DTAVSQTPKYLVTQMGNDKSIKCEQNLGHDTMYWYKQDSKKFLKIMFSYNNKELIINETVPNRFSPKSPDKAHLNLHINSLELGDSAVYFCASSQPLLELRSGANVLTFGAGSRLTVL.